This passage covers 21 T cell receptor beta chains from one sample sequenced in a study of blood T cells in healthy people across ages. A second PCR, run for roughly 7 to 11 cycles, used a sample-barcoded 5' primer plus a J-beta primer mix. TCRdb fed the 5' RACE reads into MiXCR, producing one record per CDR3 protein. The sample lists over 700,000 distinct CDR3 sequences; approximately 53% were seen once. What was sequenced was blood. Every receptor here comes from a man older than 75 in good health.

The rearrangement links TRBV6-5 to TRBJ2-4; D is tentatively TRBD1 or TRBD2 (5 bases each). Trimming removed 0 bases from V and 3 bases from J, with 18 bases in between. The CDR3 is made up of 18 amino acids. In germline, CDR1 is MNHEY, CDR2 SVGAGI. CDR3 loop: CASSYSSKGRDDKNIQYF. DNA for the CDR3: TGTGCCAGCAGTTACTCTAGTAAGGGCAGGGACGACAAAAACATTCAGTACTTC.

This clonotype has a handful of counts. V and J are TRBV29-1 and TRBJ2-1, with 10 bases matching TRBD2. This CDR3 spans 18 amino acids. V lost 4 bases, J lost 5 bases, and 17 bases stayed unmatched. The V gene's germline CDR1 is SQVTM and CDR2 ANQGSEA. This CDR3 reads CSVVSRPSGSHNNNEQFF. Written as DNA, the CDR3 is TGCAGCGTTGTGTCCCGCCCTAGCGGGAGTCATAATAACAATGAGCAGTTCTTC.

The rearrangement joins TRBV2 to TRBJ1-2; no clear D. Germline CDR1 is SNHLY and CDR2 is FYNNEI. The CDR3 sequence is 14 residues long. V was pared by 7 bases and J by 6 bases, with 18 bases between. The CDR3 sequence: CASTTIISGDGYTF. The CDR3 bases are TGTGCCAGCACAACAATTATAAGTGGTGATGGCTACACCTTC.

This clonotype has a handful of counts. The chain combines TRBV29-1 with TRBJ2-3; 11 bases line up with TRBD2. Germline CDR1 and CDR2: SQVTM and ANQGSEA. Trimming at V came to 3 bases and at J to 4 bases, leaving 6 bases not matched to a gene. The CDR3 loop spans 15 amino acids. CDR3 sequence: CSVEGLAGGPDTQYF. In nucleotides, the CDR3 is TGCAGCGTTGAGGGCCTAGCGGGAGGACCAGATACGCAGTATTTT.

V is TRBV5-1 and J is TRBJ2-7, with D perhaps matching TRBD1 or TRBD2 (5 bases each). The CDR3 covers 17 residues. Trimming took 1 base from V and 0 from J, leaving 17 bases between them. CDR1 and CDR2 (germline): SGHRS, YFSETQ. CDR3 DNA sequence: TGCGCCAGCAGCTTGCCGGTAGGGACGGGGAGCTCCTACGAGCAGTACTTC. Amino acids: CASSLPVGTGSSYEQYF.

V usage is TRBV7-2 and J usage is TRBJ1-6; D not resolved. V gave up 4 bases and J gave up 5 bases, with 12 bases separating them. The germline gives CDR1 SGHTA, CDR2 FQGNSA. The CDR3 is 15 amino acids. The CDR3 sequence is CASSSEVLNNSPLHF. Here the CDR3 DNA reads TGTGCCAGCAGCTCGGAGGTTCTGAATAATTCACCCCTCCACTTT.

This clonotype came up a few times. Written as DNA, the CDR3 is TGTGCCAGCGGGGAAGGGACACCTAAGTACGAGCAGTACTTC. Translated: CASGEGTPKYEQYF. The chain links TRBV2 to TRBJ2-7, with D perhaps TRBD1 (6 bases). Germline loops: CDR1 SNHLY, CDR2 FYNNEI. V was clipped by 8 bases and J by 4 bases, with 18 bases between them. This CDR3 has 14 residues.

The chain recombines TRBV14 with TRBJ2-1; maybe TRBD1 (7 bases). V lost 1 base and J 6 bases, leaving 16 bases between the germline ends. The CDR3 length is 16 residues. Looked up from germline, CDR1 is SGHDN and CDR2 is FVKESK. The CDR3 coding sequence is TGTGCCAGCAGCCAAGTTCAGGGGGGCTCCAGCAATGAGCAGTTCTTC. It yields the protein CASSQVQGGSSNEQFF. Together with reference TRBV14 and TRBJ2-1, the CDR3 gives the full variable domain: EAGVTQFPSHSVIEKGQTVTLRCDPISGHDNLYWYRRVMGKEIKFLLHFVKESKQDESGMPNNRFLAERTGGTYSTLKVQPAELEDSGVYFCASSQVQGGSSNEQFFGPGTRLTVL.

The gene calls are TRBV5-1 and TRBJ2-5; tentatively, D is TRBD1 or TRBD2 (5 bases each). Germline V CDR1 and CDR2: SGHRS, YFSETQ. This CDR3 spans 17 amino acids. V was cut by 0 bases and J by 1 base, with 16 bases left in between. The CDR3 DNA sequence: TGCGCCAGCAGCTTGGCAAGGGGACGAGCCCCCCAAGAGACCCAGTACTTC. Its protein product is CASSLARGRAPQETQYF.

This clonotype was seen a handful of times. J is TRBJ2-7 and V is TRBV25-1, with D uncertain. The CDR3 loop spans 15 amino acids. Germline lookup yields CDR1 MGHDK and CDR2 SYGVNS. Between the trimmed V and J ends, which lost 1 base and 3 bases, there was a span of 13 bases. CDR3 in amino acids: CASSEWYSEDYEQYF. CDR3 in DNA: TGTGCCAGCAGTGAATGGTACAGCGAAGACTACGAGCAGTACTTC.

The chain has TRBV6-5 and TRBJ2-5; TRBD1 agrees at 7 bases. The CDR3 extends over 17 amino acids. The V gene's germline CDR1 is MNHEY and CDR2 SVGAGI. J gave up 1 base and V 2 bases, and 10 bases lay outside the gene matches. The CDR3 here is CASSYRKPDRAQETQYF. The CDR3 DNA is TGTGCCAGCAGTTACCGCAAACCAGACAGGGCCCAAGAGACCCAGTACTTC.

The chain is built from TRBV27 and TRBJ2-7; TRBD1 matches 7 bases. Per the germline V gene, CDR1 is MNHEY and CDR2 is SMNVEV (reference sequence). The V and J ends lost 6 bases and 5 bases, in that order; junction bases with no gene match: 4. CDR3 length: 12 residues. The CDR3 DNA is TGTGCCAGCAGGACAGGGCTGCACGAGCAGTACTTC. The encoded protein is CASRTGLHEQYF.

The chain recombines TRBV27 with TRBJ2-5, with D perhaps matching TRBD2 (6 bases). The CDR3 loop spans 15 amino acids. V shed 0 bases and J shed 2 bases, with 10 bases lying between them. CDR1 is MNHEY, CDR2 SMNVEV, per germline (reference sequence). CDR3 bases: TGTGCCAGCAGTTTATCGCCTGCGGGGCAAGAGACCCAGTACTTC. It specifies CASSLSPAGQETQYF.

This clonotype was observed a handful of times. V and J are TRBV5-5 and TRBJ1-5; perhaps TRBD1 as D (5 bases). Germline CDR1 SGHKS, CDR2 YYEKEE (reference sequence). Trimming left V 4 bases short and J 5 bases short, with 13 bases between. The CDR3 contains 14 residues. CDR3 protein: CASSQGSWDQPQHF. The DNA for the CDR3 is TGTGCCAGCAGCCAGGGCAGTTGGGATCAGCCCCAGCATTTT.

This clonotype was counted between two and nine times. This chain's CDR3 is CASSRDGSRGEQYF. CDR3 nucleotide sequence: TGTGCCAGCAGTCGAGACGGGAGCAGGGGAGAGCAGTACTTC. The chain carries TRBV27 and TRBJ2-7, with D tentatively TRBD1 or TRBD2 (6 bases each). The CDR3 runs 14 residues. The germline V gene has CDR1 MNHEY and CDR2 SMNVEV (reference sequence). V lost 5 bases and J 7 bases, leaving 18 bases between the germline ends.

This clonotype has more than one count but fewer than ten. The V and J genes are TRBV5-1 and TRBJ1-1; 11 bases agree with TRBD1. Germline trimming cut 4 bases from V and 4 bases from J; bases unmatched to any gene: 6. CDR3 length: 15 residues. The germline CDR1 and CDR2 sequences are SGHRS and YFSETQ. CDR3 residues: CASSTGQGAVTEAFF. The CDR3 DNA reads TGCGCCAGCAGCACCGGACAGGGGGCGGTCACTGAAGCTTTCTTT.

The chain uses TRBV12-3 or TRBV12-4 and TRBJ1-5; no firm D call. The CDR3 sequence is 14 residues long. V lost 4 bases to trimming and J lost 0 bases, with 7 bases between them. The CDR3 sequence: CASSSTYSNQPQHF. The CDR3 DNA reads as TGTGCCAGCAGTTCGACGTATAGCAATCAGCCCCAGCATTTT.

This clonotype was counted between two and nine times. V and J are TRBV29-1 and TRBJ2-5; 9 positions agree with TRBD1. The germline V gene has CDR1 SQVTM and CDR2 ANQGSEA. Trimming removed 6 bases from V and 11 bases from J; junction bases left unmatched: 13. The CDR3 spans 13 residues. The CDR3 DNA is TGCAGCGTGTCAGGGACAGGGCTTGGGGAGCAGTACTTC. This codes for CSVSGTGLGEQYF.

The chain employs TRBV20-1 and TRBJ2-5; 12 nucleotides agree with TRBD2. Germline values: CDR1 DFQATT, CDR2 SNEGSKA (reference sequence). V was pared by 6 bases and J by 1 base, with 6 bases of the junction left unmatched. The CDR3 length is 15 residues. CDR3 DNA: TGCAGTGCGGACGGGACTAGCGGGCTCCAAGAGACCCAGTACTTC. Residues: CSADGTSGLQETQYF.

The chain has TRBV2 and TRBJ1-4, with D unresolved. Per germline, CDR1 SNHLY and CDR2 FYNNEI. The germline V and J ends were trimmed by 6 bases and 0 bases, with 8 bases remaining between them. The CDR3 sequence is 14 residues long. In nucleotides, the CDR3 is TGTGCCAGCAGGACCATTGCAACTAATGAAAAACTGTTTTTT. The encoded protein is CASRTIATNEKLFF.

This chain links TRBV6-1 with TRBJ2-4; 12 nucleotides agree with TRBD2. Germline values: CDR1 MNHNS, CDR2 SASEGT. V lost 0 bases and J lost 1; bases outside the gene matches: 10. The CDR3 length is 20 residues. In nucleotides, the CDR3 is TGTGCCAGCAGTGAAGCCCCTGGACTAGCGGGACAAAGGGCCAAAAACATTCAGTACTTC. This translates into CASSEAPGLAGQRAKNIQYF.